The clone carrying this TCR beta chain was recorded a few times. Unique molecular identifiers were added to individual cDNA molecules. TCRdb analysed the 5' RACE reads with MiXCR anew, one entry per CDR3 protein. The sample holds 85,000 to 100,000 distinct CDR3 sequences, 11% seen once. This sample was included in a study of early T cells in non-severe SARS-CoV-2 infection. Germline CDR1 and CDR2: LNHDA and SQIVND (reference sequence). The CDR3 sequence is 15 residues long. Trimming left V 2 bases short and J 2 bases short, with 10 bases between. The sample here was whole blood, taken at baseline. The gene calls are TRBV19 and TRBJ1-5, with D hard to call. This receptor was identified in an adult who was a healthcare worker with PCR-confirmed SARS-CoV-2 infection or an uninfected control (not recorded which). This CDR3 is CASSIRGFGNQPQHF. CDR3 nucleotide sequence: TGTGCCAGTAGTATACGAGGGTTTGGCAATCAGCCCCAGCATTTT.